Here is one TCR beta chain with its context. Antigen: not known. Without the conserved terminal phenylalanine or tryptophan, this CDR3 likely stems from a read error. Multiple V-beta primers and a C-beta primer amplified TCRB from RNA. A C-beta primer primed TCRB cDNA from roughly 0.5 ug RNA. TCRdb re-analysed the multiplex PCR reads in MiXCR, keeping a single row per CDR3 protein. The top ten hold around 31% of the sample, which has some 10,000 distinct CDR3 sequences, just over 65% seen once. The data derive from a study of tumor-infiltrating lymphocytes in glioblastoma multiforme. The CDR3 has 14 amino acids. V gave up 6 bases and J gave up 6 bases, with 15 bases separating them. Germline assignment: CDR1 WSHSY and CDR2 SAAADI. General study findings and limits: Unequal TCR RNA per T cell might skew measured clone sizes. The T cells in this sample were not sorted into functional subsets. Just one glioblastoma patient contributed to the TCR-mutation comparison.

The chain couples TRBV10-2 to TRBJ1-5, with a possible D match to TRBD1 (5 bases). This TCR was recovered from a male donor with glioblastoma. The source material was brain tumor tissue. This CDR3 reads CASSGAGRIQPQHL. The CDR3 DNA reads as TGCGCCAGCAGCGGGGCCGGACGGATTCAGCCCCAGCATCTT.